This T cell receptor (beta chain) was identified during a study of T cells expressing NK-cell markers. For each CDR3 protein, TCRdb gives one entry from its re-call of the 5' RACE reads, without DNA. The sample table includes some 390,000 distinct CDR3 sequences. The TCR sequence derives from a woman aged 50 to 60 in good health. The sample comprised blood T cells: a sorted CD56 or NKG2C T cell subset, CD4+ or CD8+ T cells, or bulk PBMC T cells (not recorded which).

The CDR3 region is CSARDRSRLQETQYF. The genes are TRBV20-1 and TRBJ2-5; TCRdb names TRBD1, which stays unverified in the absence of DNA. The CDR3 has 15 residues. Per the germline V gene, CDR1 is DFQATT and CDR2 is SNEGSKA (reference sequence).